The TCR beta chain under discussion was sequenced for a study of technical replicates of blood from a few donors. Clones were sequenced by immunoSEQ multiplex PCR, and TCRdb holds only the in-frame ones, with some missing. This sample has nearly 70,000 clones, with roughly 90% found just once. This receptor was taken from a human donor in good health. Some clones in this sample may be carry-over from other donors' samples. Specimen: PBMCs.

Here the CDR3 DNA reads TGTGCCAGCAGTTACGAGAGCGGGGGGAACTACAATGAGCAGTTCTTC. This sequence encodes CASSYESGGNYNEQFF. This sequence joins TRBV6-6 and TRBJ2-1; 9 bases match TRBD2. V was clipped by 2 bases and J by 3 bases; unmatched bases: 5. The CDR3 has 16 amino acids. In germline, CDR1 is MNHNY, CDR2 SVGAGI (reference sequence).